This T cell receptor beta chain was obtained from a study of T cells in localized non-small cell lung cancer. Broader study findings: For the top 100 tumor clones, a median around 55 also appeared in adjacent lung. Overall survival was longer when the density of T cells in the blood was higher.

The CDR3 consists of 16 residues. With 2 bases clipped from V and 7 bases from J, the junction kept 10 bases outside the gene matches. Germline loops: CDR1 MDHEN, CDR2 SYDVKM. In the case of this clone: The antigen remains unidentified.

The data were produced by immunoSEQ multiplex PCR, yet TCRdb's version contains in-frame clones alone and is incomplete. This repertoire shows about 19,000 clones, 65% to 90% found once; its top ten account for about 4.6%. V gene TRBV28 combines with J gene TRBJ1-4, with 7 bases fitting TRBD1. The sequencing used peripheral blood, collected before any cancer treatment. The TCR sequence derives from a man aged 40 to 75 with stage I lung adenocarcinoma. The CDR3 reads CASSLRRTGPLEKLFF. The CDR3 DNA is TGTGCCAGCAGTTTAAGGAGGACAGGACCCCTTGAAAAACTGTTTTTT.